This entry lists 13 T cell receptor beta chains sequenced from one sample in a study of T-cell reconstitution after alpha-beta-depleted transplantation in children. Unique molecular identifiers were incorporated during preparation of the TCRbeta library. A single record per CDR3 protein comes from TCRdb applying MiXCR to the PCR reads. Altogether some 490,000 distinct CDR3 sequences are present, approximately 13% being singletons, with the ten largest covering more than 5.5%. The specimen was PBMCs from the stem cell graft donor, collected from the stem cell graft. The receptors stem from a human donor who donated a stem cell graft to a child with combined immunodeficiency.

This clonotype was seen only a few times. The rearrangement links TRBV28 to TRBJ2-4; D remains unclear. Germline loops: CDR1 MDHEN, CDR2 SYDVKM. The CDR3 totals 14 residues. Deletions cut 6 bases from V and 4 bases from J, with 13 bases between. The CDR3 bases are TGTGCCAGCAGCGCCGCCGGCACGAAAAACATTCAGTACTTC. Translated: CASSAAGTKNIQYF.

The chain has TRBV24-1 and TRBJ2-5, with D unclear. V shed 0 bases and J shed 4 bases, with 11 bases lying between them. Germline-derived CDR1 and CDR2 are KGHDR and SFDVKD. The CDR3 spans 15 residues. The CDR3 sequence is CATSDLRAGPETQYF. CDR3 sequence (DNA): TGTGCCACCAGTGATTTGAGGGCCGGGCCAGAGACCCAGTACTTC.

The rearrangement uses TRBV11-2 and TRBJ1-5; D not certain. Trimming stripped 6 bases from V and 6 bases from J, with 12 bases between. The CDR3 loop spans 13 amino acids. Germline values: CDR1 SGHAT, CDR2 FQNNGV. The DNA of the CDR3 is TGTGCCAGCAGTAGGGAGCGAGGTCAGCCCCAGCATTTT. Translated: CASSRERGQPQHF.

The chain carries TRBV7-3 and TRBJ2-5; 8 bases line up with TRBD2. The germline V gene has CDR1 SGHTA and CDR2 FQGTGA. The CDR3 spans 15 residues. Trimming removed 4 bases from V and 4 bases from J; junction bases left unmatched: 8. CDR3 nucleotide sequence: TGTGCCAGCAGCTCGGGCGGGGGGACATCAGAGACCCAGTACTTC. It translates to CASSSGGGTSETQYF.

The rearrangement uses TRBV2 and TRBJ1-1; maybe TRBD1 (5 bases). The CDR3 is 13 amino acids. Trimming shortened V by 9 bases and J by 5 bases, and 16 bases separated the two germline ends. Germline V gene sequence: CDR1 SNHLY, CDR2 FYNNEI. CDR3 sequence: CARGVEGHTEAFF. The CDR3, as DNA: TGTGCCAGAGGCGTCGAGGGGCATACTGAAGCTTTCTTT.

This clonotype appeared a few times. The chain combines TRBV5-1 with TRBJ2-5; a weak D match, TRBD2 (5 bases). Deletions cut 0 bases from V and 5 bases from J, with 11 bases between. CDR3 length: 14 amino acids. CDR1 and CDR2 from the germline V gene are SGHRS and YFSETQ. The CDR3 loop is CASSLGRARETQYF. The CDR3 coding sequence is TGCGCCAGCAGCTTGGGGCGGGCCCGCGAGACCCAGTACTTC.

The V call is TRBV20-1, the J call TRBJ1-6, with D unresolved. The CDR3 is 14 amino acids. Trimming took 0 bases from V and 9 from J, leaving 12 bases between them. From germline, CDR1 is DFQATT and CDR2 SNEGSKA (reference sequence). Written as DNA, the CDR3 is TGCAGTGCTAGAGACCGCGCCCGACGTTCACCCCTCCACTTT. Residues: CSARDRARRSPLHF.

The table lists this clonotype with a count of one. The gene calls are TRBV19 and TRBJ1-5; 7 nucleotides match TRBD1. Looked up from germline, CDR1 is LNHDA and CDR2 is SQIVND (reference sequence). The CDR3 has 19 amino acids. J gave up 3 bases and V 1 base, and 15 bases lay outside the gene matches. The CDR3 region has the DNA TGTGCCAGTAGTATAGTCCGGGACAGAATACGTAAATACAATCAGCCCCAGCATTTT. The encoded protein is CASSIVRDRIRKYNQPQHF.

The V call is TRBV9, the J call TRBJ2-1; unclear D gene. The germline V gene has CDR1 SGDLS and CDR2 YYNGEE. The CDR3 length is 16 residues. The V end was cut by 1 base, the J end by 0 bases, with 11 bases between. The CDR3: CASSVRVRSSYNEQFF. DNA for the CDR3: TGTGCCAGCAGCGTAAGGGTGAGAAGCTCCTACAATGAGCAGTTCTTC.

With respect to this clonotype: A much bigger clone sits one base away, suggesting this may be a read error. The rearrangement links TRBV7-6 to TRBJ2-7, with D perhaps TRBD1 or TRBD2 (5 bases each). Deletions cut 3 bases from V and 6 bases from J, with 9 bases between. The CDR3 is 12 amino acids. Germline CDR1 is SGHVS and CDR2 is FNYEAQ. The CDR3 sequence is CASSLSGTEQYF. CDR3 coding DNA: TGTGCCAGCAGCTTGTCAGGGACCGAGCAGTACTTC.

There are a few counts of this clonotype. The chain is built from TRBV10-3 and TRBJ2-7, with 9 bases that match TRBD1. In germline, CDR1 is ENHRY, CDR2 SYGVKD. This CDR3 has 13 amino acids. J gave up 5 bases and V 4 bases, and 3 bases lay outside the gene matches. The CDR3 DNA sequence: TGTGCCATCAGTGGGACAGGGGACCACGAGCAGTACTTC. Residues: CAISGTGDHEQYF.

This clonotype has ten or more counts. This chain uses TRBV12-3 or TRBV12-4 with TRBJ1-4; D uncertain. The CDR3 is 12 residues long. V was shortened by 7 bases and J by 8 bases, with 11 bases between the two germline ends. The CDR3 loop is CASTLRREKLFF. The CDR3 DNA reads as TGTGCCAGCACTCTCCGTAGGGAAAAACTGTTTTTT.

The table lists this clonotype with many counts. The chain combines TRBV28 with TRBJ2-5; D is uncertain. With 5 bases removed from V and 7 bases from J, the gap between germline ends came to 11 bases. Germline-derived CDR1 and CDR2 are MDHEN and SYDVKM. This CDR3 spans 12 amino acids. The CDR3, as DNA: TGTGCCAGCAGTGACCCTGCTTCGACCCAGTACTTC. Translation: CASSDPASTQYF.